This TCR beta chain is drawn from a study of T-cell reconstitution after alpha-beta-depleted transplantation in children (dated by TCRdb to between 2015 and 2016). With regard to the full study: T-cell immune reconstitution after TCRalphabeta/CD19-depleted allogeneic hematopoietic cell transplantation in children was quantitatively tracked in the study by means of TCR repertoire profiling.

The library was obtained by PCR. For sequencing, an Illumina HiSeq 2500 was employed. TCR library preparation used molecular barcoding, with unique molecular identifiers applied to normalize quantification of the TCRbeta repertoire. TCRdb applied fastp at Q25 and MiXCR to the public reads, then kept only in-frame beta chains. When rows share a CDR3 protein, they turn into one entry using the most common DNA and genes. The sample table records hundreds of thousands of distinct CDR3 sequences; under 15% of these occur just once. Together, the top ten hold approximately 2.1% of the sample. The research as a whole found: The apparently early recovery of alphabetaT-cell counts about two months after transplant reportedly depended on only several hundred rapidly expanded clones that came from non-depleted graft cells. In some patients, high TCRbeta diversity at day 60 was attributed to recipient T cells and intrathymic progenitors that had survived conditioning. Hyperexpanded clone frequencies declined over subsequent months; after one year, T-cell counts and TCRbeta diversity were mostly attributed to newly produced T cells.

Trimming at the junction amounts to 1 base on V and 7 bases on J, and the germline ends lie 1 base apart. Counted from cysteine to phenylalanine, this CDR3 has 10 amino acids. The retained sequence is limited to the CDR3, 30 bases, with the frame set at the first base. Taken from the germline V gene (reference sequence), the CDR1 and CDR2 loops are DFQATT and SNEGSKA. A word on this clonotype: This receptor's antigen is unknown. One base away there is no much larger clone; base qualities are not given.

Reading the label with the study, this specimen's treatment or condition is: allogeneic hematopoietic cell transplantation with graft depleted of TCRalphabeta T cells and CD19 B cells. TCRalphabeta/CD19-depleted allogeneic hematopoietic cell grafts were given to the transplant recipients, all of whom were children. The sample in question was PBMCs, mostly from graft donor cells, obtained 360 days after TCRalphabeta/CD19-depleted stem cell transplant. The chain is assembled from TRBV20-1 and TRBJ1-4; the D gene is not confidently resolved. The TCR originated in a male patient between 5 and 17 years old who had a stem cell transplant for acute myeloid leukemia, so the T cells may come from the graft donor. The CDR3 protein: CSARGEKLFF. At the DNA level, the sequence is TGCAGTGCTAGAGGTGAAAAACTGTTTTTT.